The 10 T cell receptor beta chains below were found in one sample sequenced in a study of T cells in Graves' hyperthyroidism and ophthalmopathy. RNA transcripts served as the template for amplifying TCR beta CDR3 regions. A set of HTBI primers served as the primers for a first-round RT-PCR of the TCR CDR3. TCRdb reanalysed the multiplex PCR reads using MiXCR and keeps one entry per CDR3 protein. This table has fewer than 450,000 distinct CDR3 sequences, approximately 18% appearing once. Sequenced sample: blood. Receptors were obtained from a man between 18 and 29 years old with Graves' ophthalmopathy.

This clonotype has a count of ten or more. The genes are TRBV4-1 and TRBJ2-7; tentatively, D is TRBD2 (5 bases). The V and J ends lost 0 bases and 5 bases respectively, with 14 bases between them. CDR1 is MGHRA and CDR2 is YSYEKL in the germline V gene. This CDR3 contains 15 residues. The CDR3 reads CASSQDTGEGNEQYF. For the CDR3, the DNA is TGCGCCAGCAGCCAAGATACTGGAGAGGGAAACGAGCAGTACTTC.

There are many counts of this clonotype. This chain connects TRBV2 to TRBJ2-5; 12 bases align to TRBD2. CDR1 SNHLY and CDR2 FYNNEI come from the germline V gene. Trimming at V came to 1 base and at J to 5 bases, leaving 5 bases not matched to a gene. The CDR3 consists of 16 residues. The CDR3 coding sequence is TGTGCCAGCAGTGAAGGCACCACTAGCGGGAGGGAGACCCAGTACTTC. It yields the protein CASSEGTTSGRETQYF.

This clonotype has a count of ten or more. The chain has TRBV7-9 and TRBJ2-1, with 7 positions matching TRBD1. Germline assignment: CDR1 SEHNR and CDR2 FQNEAQ (reference sequence). The CDR3 is made up of 15 amino acids. Unmatched junction bases numbered 6, after V lost 5 bases and J lost 2 bases. The CDR3 nucleotides read TGTGCCAGCAGCCCCCGGACAGGAACCTACAATGAGCAGTTCTTC. Translation: CASSPRTGTYNEQFF.

This clonotype was seen at least ten times. The rearrangement joins TRBV20-1 to TRBJ1-5, with no clear D. Trimming took off 0 bases at V and 4 bases at J, with 10 bases between the two ends. The germline gives CDR1 DFQATT, CDR2 SNEGSKA (reference sequence). The CDR3 is 14 amino acids. CDR3 coding DNA: TGCAGTGCTAGAGATTGGACGGAGAATCAGCCCCAGCATTTT. It is translated as CSARDWTENQPQHF.

Many counts were recorded for this clonotype. The chain combines TRBV2 with TRBJ1-1; D not resolved. The V end was cut by 6 bases, the J end by 7 bases, with 18 bases between. This CDR3 spans 14 amino acids. From germline, CDR1 is SNHLY and CDR2 FYNNEI. The CDR3 DNA reads TGTGCCAGCAGGGAGAGGAGGGCCGAGGGTGAAGCTTTCTTT. It is translated as CASRERRAEGEAFF.

This sequence joins TRBV7-6 and TRBJ2-3; tentatively, D is TRBD1 or TRBD2 (5 bases each). CDR3 length equals 15 residues. The V gene's germline CDR1 is SGHVS and CDR2 FNYEAQ. Trimming pared 1 base from V and 2 bases from J, leaving 10 bases between. The DNA of the CDR3 is TGTGCCAGCAGCTTAGAGGCCGGGGCCACAGATACGCAGTATTTT. Its translation is CASSLEAGATDTQYF. The full variable domain, completed using reference TRBV7-6 and TRBJ2-3, is GAGVSQSPRYKVTKRGQDVALRCDPISGHVSLYWYRQALGQGPEFLTYFNYEAQQDKSGLPNDRFSAERPEGSISTLTIQRTEQRDSAMYRCASSLEAGATDTQYFGPGTRLTVL.

This clonotype was found many times. The gene calls are TRBV3-1 and TRBJ1-1; 7 nucleotides agree with TRBD1. This CDR3 has 16 residues. V was pared by 0 bases and J by 1 base, with 5 bases of the junction left unmatched. The germline V gene has CDR1 LGHDT and CDR2 YNNKEL (reference sequence). CDR3 DNA: TGTGCCAGCAGCCAAGACTGGACAGGCACGAACACTGAAGCTTTCTTT. Amino acid sequence: CASSQDWTGTNTEAFF.

This clonotype has more than one count but fewer than ten. The chain recombines TRBV20-1 with TRBJ1-5; tentative D call: TRBD1 (6 bases). CDR1 and CDR2 from the germline V gene are DFQATT and SNEGSKA (reference sequence). V lost 2 bases and J 2 bases, leaving 10 bases between the germline ends. CDR3 length: 14 residues. CDR3 nucleotides: TGCAGTGCTAGACAGGGGTGGGGCAATCAGCCCCAGCATTTT. It yields the protein CSARQGWGNQPQHF.

This clonotype was detected ten times or more. The J gene is TRBJ2-7, the V gene TRBV6-2 or TRBV6-3, with 7 bases matching TRBD2. The germline V gene encodes CDR1 MNHEY and CDR2 SVGEGT. Trimming at V came to 6 bases and at J to 0 bases, leaving 11 bases not matched to a gene. This CDR3 has 16 residues. This CDR3 is CASSGRGAGISYEQYF. CDR3 bases: TGTGCCAGCAGCGGAAGAGGAGCGGGGATCTCCTACGAGCAGTACTTC.

This clonotype was found many times. The chain recombines TRBV6-6 with TRBJ2-7; D call uncertain. Germline-derived CDR1 and CDR2 are MNHNY and SVGAGI (reference sequence). CDR3 length: 13 amino acids. Trimming left V 2 bases short and J 3 bases short, with 8 bases between. In DNA form, the CDR3 reads TGTGCCAGCAGTTACGCTGCCCTCTACGAGCAGTACTTC. It is translated as CASSYAALYEQYF.